Listed below are T cell receptor beta chains from one sample, sequenced in a study of CD8 T cells in ankylosing spondylitis. MiXCR was run by TCRdb on the 5' RACE reads, yielding one entry per CDR3 protein. The sample consists of 650,000 to 800,000 distinct CDR3 sequences, 15% to 20% of them appearing once. Specimen: blood, either unsorted or a sorted T cell fraction (not recorded which). All receptors come from a male donor with ankylosing spondylitis. CDR3s include the opening cysteine and the closing phenylalanine or tryptophan. D genes are given only for firm matches. Clone size is shown for a subset of rows, as once, few, many or a class of expanded clone.

CDR3 length | J gene | V gene | D gene | clone size | CDR3 protein | CDR3 DNA
14 | TRBJ2-7 | TRBV21-1 | . | . | CASSNSGTSYEQYF | TGTGCCAGCAGCAATTCGGGCACCTCCTACGAGCAGTACTTC
13 | TRBJ1-6 | TRBV27 | . | many | CASSDIPNSPLHF | TGTGCCAGCAGTGATATCCCTAATTCACCCCTCCACTTT
13 | TRBJ2-7 | TRBV12-3/TRBV12-4 | . | . | CASSRPPFYEQYF | TGTGCCAGCAGCCGACCCCCGTTCTACGAGCAGTACTTC
16 | TRBJ2-1 | TRBV6-1 | TRBD2 | few | CASSVTGGPPYNEQFF | TGTGCCAGCAGTGTAACGGGAGGGCCCCCCTACAATGAGCAGTTCTTC
18 | TRBJ2-1 | TRBV11-1 | . | . | CASSLTVGGQRSYNEQFF | TGTGCCAGCAGCCTTACCGTCGGGGGCCAACGATCCTACAATGAGCAGTTCTTC
15 | TRBJ2-2 | TRBV20-1 | . | . | CSARDDFSSTGELFF | TGCAGTGCTAGAGATGACTTCTCATCCACCGGGGAGCTGTTTTTT
13 | TRBJ1-2 | TRBV29-1 | . | . | CSVEELTVYGYTF | TGCAGCGTTGAAGAATTGACAGTTTATGGCTACACCTTC
18 | TRBJ2-7 | TRBV20-1 | TRBD2 | . | CSGQAPGLAGGGTYEQYF | TGCAGTGGCCAGGCCCCGGGACTAGCGGGAGGAGGGACCTACGAGCAGTACTTC
19 | TRBJ1-6 | TRBV20-1 | TRBD1 | once | CSARVSPGQRLGIRSPLHF | TGCAGTGCTAGAGTCTCTCCGGGACAGCGCTTGGGTATAAGGTCACCCCTCCACTTT
16 | TRBJ2-1 | TRBV3-1 | TRBD1 | many | CASSQDPGQGYHEQFF | TGTGCCAGCAGCCAAGATCCCGGACAGGGGTACCATGAGCAGTTCTTC
16 | TRBJ2-2 | TRBV6-1 | . | few | CASSLLGVSNTGELFF | TGTGCCAGCAGCCTGCTTGGGGTTTCGAACACCGGGGAGCTGTTTTTT
15 | TRBJ1-5 | TRBV7-2 | . | few | CASSLGGRDNQPQHF | TGTGCCAGCAGCTTAGGCGGGAGGGATAATCAGCCCCAGCATTTT
16 | TRBJ2-1 | TRBV28 | . | . | CASSLSARLNDNEQFF | TGTGCCAGCAGTTTATCGGCTCGCCTTAACGACAATGAGCAGTTCTTC
17 | TRBJ2-3 | TRBV15 | . | few | CATSRDIGTGTTDTQYF | TGTGCCACCAGCAGAGATATCGGAACAGGCACCACAGATACGCAGTATTTT
19 | TRBJ2-1 | TRBV20-1 | TRBD2 | . | CSANPLGRPGLAHYNEQFF | TGCAGTGCTAACCCCCTTGGCCGTCCGGGACTAGCGCACTACAATGAGCAGTTCTTC
14 | TRBJ2-7 | TRBV11-2 | TRBD1 | . | CASRLRGTAYEQYF | TGTGCCAGCAGACTGCGAGGGACAGCCTACGAGCAGTACTTC
14 | TRBJ2-3 | TRBV5-1 | TRBD2 | few | CASSPGLALDTQYF | TGCGCCAGCAGCCCAGGACTAGCGTTAGATACGCAGTATTTT
12 | TRBJ2-7 | TRBV28 | TRBD1 | few | CATRQGGIEQYF | TGTGCCACCAGACAGGGCGGCATCGAGCAGTACTTC
13 | TRBJ2-1 | TRBV6-6 | TRBD1 | . | CASQDRDYNEQFF | TGTGCCAGTCAGGACAGGGATTACAATGAGCAGTTCTTC
13 | TRBJ1-2 | TRBV12-3/TRBV12-4 | . | few | CASSSTGPYGYTF | TGTGCCAGCAGCAGTACGGGCCCCTATGGCTACACCTTC
13 | TRBJ1-1 | TRBV5-1 | . | few | CASSLDEDTEAFF | TGCGCCAGCAGCTTGGACGAGGACACTGAAGCTTTCTTT
19 | TRBJ2-4 | TRBV28 | TRBD2 | . | CASSLRTSGSDLAKNIQYF | TGTGCCAGCAGTTTGCGGACTAGCGGGAGTGATCTAGCCAAAAACATTCAGTACTTC
16 | TRBJ2-3 | TRBV4-2 | TRBD2 | . | CASSQAASGDTDTQYF | TGTGCCAGCAGCCAAGCGGCTAGCGGGGACACAGATACGCAGTATTTT
20 | TRBJ2-3 | TRBV28 | TRBD1 | many | CASSFNSIRGRVPSTDTQYF | TGTGCCAGCAGTTTTAATTCGATAAGGGGGCGGGTCCCAAGCACAGATACGCAGTATTTT
16 | TRBJ2-2 | TRBV7-9 | . | few | CASSLPSGANTGELFF | TGTGCCAGCAGCTTACCATCAGGGGCGAACACCGGGGAGCTGTTTTTT
15 | TRBJ2-2 | TRBV6-1 | . | few | CASSRRNLNTGELFF | TGTGCCAGCAGCCGGAGAAACCTGAACACCGGGGAGCTGTTTTTT